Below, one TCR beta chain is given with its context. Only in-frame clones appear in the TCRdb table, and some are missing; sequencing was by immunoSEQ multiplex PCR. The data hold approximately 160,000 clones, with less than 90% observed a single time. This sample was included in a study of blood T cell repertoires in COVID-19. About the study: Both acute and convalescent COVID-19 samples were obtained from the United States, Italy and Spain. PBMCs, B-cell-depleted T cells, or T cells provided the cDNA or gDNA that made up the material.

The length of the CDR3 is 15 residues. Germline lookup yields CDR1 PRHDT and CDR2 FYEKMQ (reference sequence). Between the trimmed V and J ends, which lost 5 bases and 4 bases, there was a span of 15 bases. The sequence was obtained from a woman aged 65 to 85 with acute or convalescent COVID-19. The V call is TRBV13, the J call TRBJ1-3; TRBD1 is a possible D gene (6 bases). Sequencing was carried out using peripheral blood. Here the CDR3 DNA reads TGTGCCAGCAGCCCGTTACAGGGTCCCGGAAACACCATATATTTT. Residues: CASSPLQGPGNTIYF.